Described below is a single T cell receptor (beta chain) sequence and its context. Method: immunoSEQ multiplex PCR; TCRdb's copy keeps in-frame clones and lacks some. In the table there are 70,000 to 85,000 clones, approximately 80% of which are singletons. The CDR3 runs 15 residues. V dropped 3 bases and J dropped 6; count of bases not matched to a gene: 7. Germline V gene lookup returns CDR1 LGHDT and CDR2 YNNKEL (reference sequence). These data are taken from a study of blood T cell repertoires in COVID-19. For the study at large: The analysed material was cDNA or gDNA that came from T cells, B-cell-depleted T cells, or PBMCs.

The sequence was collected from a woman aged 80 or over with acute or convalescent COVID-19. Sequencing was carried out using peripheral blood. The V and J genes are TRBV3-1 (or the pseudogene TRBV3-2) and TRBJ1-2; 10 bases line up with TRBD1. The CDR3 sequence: CASSQTRQGANGYTF. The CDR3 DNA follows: TGTGCCAGCAGCCAGACCCGACAGGGGGCGAATGGCTACACCTTC.